The 8 T cell receptor beta chains in this list originate from one sample, sequenced in a study of early T cells in non-severe SARS-CoV-2 infection. From the 5' RACE reads, TCRdb called clonotypes with MiXCR, one entry per CDR3 protein. The sample lists more than 90,000 distinct CDR3 sequences, about 11% occurring once. Material for sequencing was whole blood. Receptor source: an adult who was a healthcare worker with PCR-confirmed SARS-CoV-2 infection or an uninfected control (not recorded which).

This clonotype was recorded at least ten times. CDR3 sequence (DNA): TGTGCCAGCAGTTCCAGGGAGACGGAAGAGCAGTACTTC. Translating gives CASSSRETEEQYF. The V and J genes are TRBV28 and TRBJ2-7, with D tentatively TRBD1 or TRBD2 (5 bases each). Trimming removed 4 bases at V and 7 bases at J, with 14 bases between. The CDR3 totals 13 residues. The germline V gene encodes CDR1 MDHEN and CDR2 SYDVKM.

The chain uses TRBV29-1 and TRBJ2-1, with TRBD2 matching 11 bases. Germline V gene data show CDR1 as SQVTM and CDR2 as ANQGSEA. The CDR3 is made up of 16 amino acids. V was pared by 4 bases and J by 0 bases, with 5 bases of the junction left unmatched. CDR3 amino acids: CSVVPTSGSSYNEQFF. The CDR3 DNA sequence: TGCAGCGTTGTTCCAACTAGCGGGAGCTCCTACAATGAGCAGTTCTTC.

The chain carries TRBV20-1 and TRBJ2-3; 9 nucleotides match TRBD2. The CDR3 consists of 12 residues. The germline V gene encodes CDR1 DFQATT and CDR2 SNEGSKA (reference sequence). The V segment lost 6 bases and the J segment 6 bases; nucleotides outside the gene matches: 4. The CDR3 is CSAGGGGDTQYF. DNA of the CDR3: TGCAGTGCAGGCGGGGGGGGCGATACGCAGTATTTT.

The chain carries TRBV12-3 or TRBV12-4 and TRBJ2-1, with TRBD1 matching 11 bases. J gave up 3 bases and V 5 bases, and 6 bases lay outside the gene matches. CDR3 size: 16 residues. The CDR3: CASSLGQGAVYNEQFF. The CDR3 DNA sequence: TGTGCCAGCAGTCTTGGACAGGGGGCGGTCTACAATGAGCAGTTCTTC.

The chain employs TRBV6-1 and TRBJ2-7; 8 bases are a match to TRBD1. Germline CDR1 MNHNS, CDR2 SASEGT. J gave up 2 bases and V 5 bases, and 11 bases lay outside the gene matches. The CDR3 has 16 amino acids. The CDR3 protein is CASSLIPGQATYEQYF. Written as DNA, the CDR3 is TGTGCCAGCAGTTTGATACCGGGACAGGCTACCTACGAGCAGTACTTC.

This sequence joins TRBV11-2 and TRBJ1-1, with a weak D call TRBD1 (5 bases). Germline V lookup: CDR1 SGHAT, CDR2 FQNNGV. The ends were cut back, 1 base at V and 3 bases at J, with 9 bases in the middle. The CDR3 covers 14 residues. This CDR3 reads CASSLVRGDTEAFF. Written as DNA, the CDR3 is TGTGCCAGCAGCTTAGTACGGGGGGACACTGAAGCTTTCTTT.

This clonotype was counted ten times or more. The V gene is TRBV11-2, the J gene TRBJ2-2, with 8 bases lining up with TRBD2. The CDR3 covers 16 residues. V lost 5 bases, J lost 0 bases, and 5 bases stayed unmatched. Germline CDR1 reads SGHAT; CDR2 reads FQNNGV. CDR3 residues: CASSDRGLANTGELFF. The CDR3 coding sequence is TGTGCCAGCAGCGACCGGGGACTAGCGAACACCGGGGAGCTGTTTTTT.

This clonotype showed up many times. The chain carries TRBV7-2 and TRBJ2-7; D remains ambiguous. Trimming stripped 1 base from V and 6 bases from J, with 10 bases between. The CDR3 runs 13 residues. CDR1 is SGHTA, CDR2 FQGNSA, per germline. This chain's CDR3 is CASSLVGPSEQYF. The CDR3 DNA reads as TGTGCCAGCAGCTTAGTAGGACCCTCCGAGCAGTACTTC.